These 25 T cell receptor beta chains were all obtained from the same sample, sequenced in a study of cytomegalovirus exposure and HLA in healthy donors. With 60 Vbeta and 13 Jbeta primers, the PCR was carried out. The table came from immunoSEQ multiplex PCR; TCRdb's copy has only in-frame clones and leaves some out. The sample has 200,000 to 250,000 clones, approximately 84% seen once. What was sequenced was PBMCs. These receptors came from a woman aged 40 to 50 in good health and CMV-seronegative.

J is TRBJ1-2 and V is TRBV5-1; 8 bases are a match to TRBD1. The germline CDR1 and CDR2 sequences are SGHRS and YFSETQ. J gave up 4 bases and V 2 bases, and 7 bases lay outside the gene matches. There are 15 residues in the CDR3. CDR3 nucleotides: TGCGCCAGCAGCTTTAACCAGGGGGCTATCTATGGCTACACCTTC. This codes for CASSFNQGAIYGYTF.

The chain has TRBV2 and TRBJ2-2; D remains ambiguous. V lost 7 bases to trimming and J lost 5 bases, with 11 bases between them. The CDR3 is 13 residues long. Per germline, CDR1 SNHLY and CDR2 FYNNEI. The CDR3 sequence is CASTGVGTGELFF. The DNA of the CDR3 is TGTGCCAGCACCGGAGTTGGGACCGGGGAGCTGTTTTTT.

The chain recombines TRBV11-1 with TRBJ2-2; 10 bases are a match to TRBD1. J gave up 8 bases and V 4 bases, and 13 bases lay outside the gene matches. CDR1 is SGHAT and CDR2 is FQDESV in the germline V gene (reference sequence). The length of the CDR3 is 17 residues. The CDR3, as DNA: TGTGCCAGCAGCTCGCTCCGGAATGACAGGGGGCAGGGGGAGCTGTTTTTT. It yields the protein CASSSLRNDRGQGELFF. Full variable domain (rest looked up from reference TRBV11-1 and TRBJ2-2): EAEVAQSPRYKITEKSQAVAFWCDPISGHATLYWYRQILGQGPELLVQFQDESVVDDSQLPKDRFSAERLKGVDSTLKIQPAELGDSAMYLCASSSLRNDRGQGELFFGEGSRLTVL.

This chain's CDR3 is CASSYQGSKEQFF. The CDR3 coding sequence is TGTGCCAGCAGTTACCAGGGGTCGAAAGAGCAGTTCTTC. The gene calls are TRBV6-5 and TRBJ2-1; D is perhaps TRBD1 (6 bases). The length of the CDR3 is 13 residues. V lost 2 bases and J 10 bases, leaving 12 bases between the germline ends. Per the germline V gene, CDR1 is MNHEY and CDR2 is SVGAGI.

The rearrangement uses TRBV9 and TRBJ1-1, with a weak D call TRBD1 (6 bases). With 6 bases removed from V and 3 bases from J, the gap between germline ends came to 15 bases. This CDR3 is 14 amino acids long. Germline V gene data show CDR1 as SGDLS and CDR2 as YYNGEE. The CDR3 sequence: CASTRQVTDTEAFF. CDR3 sequence (DNA): TGTGCCAGCACACGACAGGTAACGGACACTGAAGCTTTCTTT. The complete variable domain, with remaining parts taken from reference TRBV9 and TRBJ1-1, reads DSGVTQTPKHLITATGQRVTLRCSPRSGDLSVYWYQQSLDQGLQFLIQYYNGEERAKGNILERFSAQQFPDLHSELNLSSLELGDSALYFCASTRQVTDTEAFFGQGTRLTVV.

V is TRBV7-3 and J is TRBJ1-5; D might be TRBD1 (6 bases). CDR3 length: 18 amino acids. The V end was cut by 4 bases, the J end by 0 bases, with 19 bases between. Per the germline V gene, CDR1 is SGHTA and CDR2 is FQGTGA. The DNA of the CDR3 is TGTGCCAGCAGCTCCCGATTCCTAGGACAGAATAGCAATCAGCCCCAGCATTTT. It is translated as CASSSRFLGQNSNQPQHF.

This sequence joins TRBV6-1 and TRBJ2-7, with 7 bases fitting TRBD1. V shed 7 bases and J 5 bases; nucleotides not matched to a gene: 8. CDR1 is MNHNS, CDR2 SASEGT, per germline. This CDR3 comprises 13 residues. As DNA, the CDR3 is TGTGCCAGCAAGGCGACAGGGATGGACGAGCAGTACTTC. Its translation is CASKATGMDEQYF.

CDR3: CASSSLTGNTGELFF. The CDR3, as DNA: TGTGCCAGCAGCTCCCTGACAGGAAACACCGGGGAGCTGTTTTTT. The rearrangement joins TRBV7-3 to TRBJ2-2; TRBD1 might be the D (6 bases). Germline values: CDR1 SGHTA, CDR2 FQGTGA. The CDR3 runs 15 residues. V was clipped by 4 bases and J by 2 bases, with 11 bases between them.

This chain uses TRBV11-3 with TRBJ1-2; TRBD1 aligns across 8 bases. Trimming at V came to 5 bases and at J to 8 bases, leaving 10 bases not matched to a gene. The germline V gene encodes CDR1 SGHNT and CDR2 YENEEA. This CDR3 is 14 amino acids long. The CDR3 is CASSQTGNRGGYTF. Here the CDR3 DNA reads TGTGCCAGCAGCCAAACGGGAAACAGGGGGGGCTACACCTTC.

This clone came up a few times. This chain uses TRBV4-1 with TRBJ1-1; D may be TRBD1 (5 bases). V was cut by 3 bases and J by 0 bases, with 14 bases left in between. Germline CDR1 is MGHRA and CDR2 is YSYEKL. This CDR3 spans 16 amino acids. The CDR3 nucleotides are TGCGCCAGCAGCCACCGAACCAGGGAATTGAACACTGAAGCTTTCTTT. It specifies CASSHRTRELNTEAFF.

The CDR3 loop is CSVARDRGFYEQYF. CDR3 nucleotide sequence: TGCAGCGTTGCAAGGGACAGGGGGTTCTACGAGCAGTACTTC. The chain couples TRBV29-1 to TRBJ2-7, with 11 nucleotides matching TRBD1. Germline V CDR1 and CDR2: SQVTM, ANQGSEA. The CDR3 is 14 residues long. Losses at the gene ends were 4 bases for V and 3 bases for J; bases not matched to a gene: 5.

The chain carries TRBV6-1 and TRBJ2-5, with a weak D call TRBD1 (6 bases). The germline V gene has CDR1 MNHNS and CDR2 SASEGT. V was cut by 3 bases and J by 9 bases, with 20 bases left in between. This CDR3 is 15 amino acids long. The CDR3 sequence: CASSDWDTTQGAQYF. The CDR3 DNA is TGTGCCAGCAGTGATTGGGACACCACCCAAGGCGCCCAGTACTTC.

The chain links TRBV19 to TRBJ1-2; 12 bases map to TRBD1. V trimming: 6 bases; J trimming: 6 bases; junction bases outside the gene matches: 14. From germline, CDR1 is LNHDA and CDR2 SQIVND (reference sequence). The CDR3 consists of 17 residues. The CDR3 is CASRTPGQGAISDGYTF. The CDR3, as DNA: TGTGCCAGTAGGACCCCGGGACAGGGGGCGATCAGCGATGGCTACACCTTC.

The J gene is TRBJ2-3, the V gene TRBV10-3; 8 bases map to TRBD1. The CDR3 contains 15 residues. The germline V gene encodes CDR1 ENHRY and CDR2 SYGVKD. J gave up 2 bases and V 6 bases, and 7 bases lay outside the gene matches. CDR3 coding DNA: TGTGCCATCAGCAATACAGGGGGTACCACAGATACGCAGTATTTT. Protein: CAISNTGGTTDTQYF.

This clone was detected only once. The chain has TRBV23-1 and TRBJ2-5; 9 bases line up with TRBD2. TRBV23-1 qualifies as an ORF whose function is uncertain. This CDR3 contains 14 residues. The J segment lost 4 bases and the V segment lost 8 bases, leaving 8 bases of the junction unmatched. The CDR3 sequence is CASCGGASVETQYF. CDR3 nucleotide sequence: TGCGCCAGCTGCGGGGGGGCTAGCGTAGAGACCCAGTACTTC.

This clone appeared once. V usage is TRBV7-6 and J usage is TRBJ1-1, with TRBD1 identical over 11 bases. The V gene end was trimmed by 5 bases and the J gene end by 7 bases; junction bases not matched to a gene: 6. There are 14 residues in the CDR3. In germline, CDR1 is SGHVS, CDR2 FNYEAQ. CDR3 residues: CASSRGTGGIEAFF. CDR3 nucleotide sequence: TGTGCCAGCAGCCGCGGGACAGGGGGAATTGAAGCTTTCTTT. Drawing the rest from reference TRBV7-6 and TRBJ1-1, the complete variable domain is GAGVSQSPRYKVTKRGQDVALRCDPISGHVSLYWYRQALGQGPEFLTYFNYEAQQDKSGLPNDRFSAERPEGSISTLTIQRTEQRDSAMYRCASSRGTGGIEAFFGQGTRLTVV.

This chain joins TRBV5-1 and TRBJ2-3; 14 nucleotides align to TRBD2. CDR1 and CDR2 (germline): SGHRS, YFSETQ. Trimming took 4 bases from V and 1 from J; bases not matched to a gene: 2. This CDR3 is built from 16 residues. CDR3 region: CASSPGLAGGTDTQYF. The CDR3 coding sequence is TGCGCCAGCAGCCCGGGACTAGCGGGGGGCACAGATACGCAGTATTTT.

The rearrangement joins TRBV2 to TRBJ2-2; the D gene is possibly TRBD2 (7 bases). In germline, CDR1 is SNHLY, CDR2 FYNNEI. V was cut by 0 bases and J by 7 bases, with 15 bases left in between. The CDR3 is 16 amino acids. The CDR3 DNA reads TGTGCCAGCAGTGAAGCGCTTACAGGGAGGGACGGGGAGCTGTTTTTT. Protein sequence: CASSEALTGRDGELFF.

The CDR3 is CASENPGRGNTEAFF. DNA for the CDR3: TGTGCCAGCGAAAACCCGGGGCGGGGAAACACTGAAGCTTTCTTT. The J gene is TRBJ1-1, the V gene TRBV7-9, with D perhaps matching TRBD1 (5 bases). The CDR3 consists of 15 residues. Germline V gene sequence: CDR1 SEHNR, CDR2 FQNEAQ (reference sequence). V was clipped by 8 bases and J by 2 bases, with 18 bases between them. The variable domain in full, with the rest retrieved from reference TRBV7-9 and TRBJ1-1, is DTGVSQNPRHKITKRGQNVTFRCDPISEHNRLYWYRQTLGQGPEFLTYFQNEAQLEKSRLLSDRFSAERPKGSFSTLEIQRTEQGDSAMYLCASENPGRGNTEAFFGQGTRLTVV.

The table lists this clone with a few counts. The V call is TRBV28, the J call TRBJ1-1, with TRBD1 as a possible D gene (6 bases). Trimming cost V 7 bases and J 6 bases, with 15 bases left between them. CDR1 MDHEN and CDR2 SYDVKM come from the germline V gene. This CDR3 contains 13 residues. CDR3 sequence reads: CASIARQAAEAFF. CDR3 DNA sequence: TGTGCCAGCATCGCCAGACAGGCCGCTGAAGCTTTCTTT.

In this sample, this clone turned up once. The rearrangement uses TRBV18 and TRBJ1-6, with D tentatively TRBD1 (5 bases). This CDR3 has 21 amino acids. V shed 6 bases and J shed 7 bases, with 34 bases lying between them. Looked up from germline, CDR1 is KGHSH and CDR2 is LQKENI. The chain's CDR3 is CASSPTLHHRMRNVGNSPLHF. As DNA, the CDR3 is TGTGCCAGCTCTCCGACTCTCCACCACAGGATGCGGAACGTAGGCAATTCACCCCTCCACTTT. Drawing the rest from reference TRBV18 and TRBJ1-6, the complete variable domain is NAGVMQNPRHLVRRRGQEARLRCSPMKGHSHVYWYRQLPEEGLKFMVYLQKENIIDESGMPKERFSAEFPKEGPSILRIQQVVRGDSAAYFCASSPTLHHRMRNVGNSPLHFGNGTRLTVT.

This clone came up a few times. J is TRBJ1-3 and V is TRBV4-1; D is possibly TRBD1 (5 bases). The V end lost 5 bases, the J end lost 0 bases, and 11 bases lay between the germline ends. Looked up from germline, CDR1 is MGHRA and CDR2 is YSYEKL. This CDR3 is built from 15 residues. DNA of the CDR3: TGCGCCAGCAGCTCCCGACAGAGCTCTGGAAACACCATATATTTT. Translated, it gives CASSSRQSSGNTIYF.

This rearrangement joins TRBV7-3 to TRBJ1-6; D might be TRBD1 (6 bases). Trimming took 5 bases from V and 7 from J, leaving 15 bases between them. Looked up from germline, CDR1 is SGHTA and CDR2 is FQGTGA. The CDR3 is 15 amino acids. The DNA for the CDR3 is TGTGCCAGCAGCCCGGGCGACGGACAGAATTCACCCCTCCACTTT. Translated: CASSPGDGQNSPLHF.

The chain couples TRBV28 to TRBJ1-5, with D maybe TRBD1 (5 bases). V was trimmed by 4 bases and J by 5 bases, leaving 12 bases between them. Germline CDR1 is MDHEN and CDR2 is SYDVKM. This CDR3 region has 14 residues. The CDR3 DNA reads TGTGCCAGCAGTTCGCCCGGGGGGTATCAGCCCCAGCATTTT. Its protein product is CASSSPGGYQPQHF.

The chain employs TRBV6-4 and TRBJ2-1; a weak D match, TRBD2 (7 bases). V was clipped by 6 bases and J by 4 bases, with 25 bases between them. CDR3 size: 18 residues. Germline CDR1 reads MRHNA; CDR2 reads SNTAGT. The CDR3 DNA sequence: TGTGCCAGCAGCACCTATCCCCAGGGTGCGGGGGCTTACAATGAGCAGTTCTTC. Translation gives CASSTYPQGAGAYNEQFF.